This TCR beta chain was identified in a study of cytomegalovirus exposure and HLA in healthy donors. The study, taken as a whole, reports: Across HLA loci, a later analysis found differing TCR association rates, with DRB1 most and HLA-C fewest.

On this clone: The antigen remains unidentified.

Amplification used 60 Vbeta primers and 13 Jbeta primers. The method was immunoSEQ multiplex PCR; TCRdb's version includes in-frame clones alone and lacks a portion of them. The data contain some 150,000 clones, roughly 80% of them singletons. The TCR sequence derives from a male donor in good health and CMV-seronegative. Sequencing input: PBMCs.

Here the CDR3 DNA reads TGTGCCAGCAGAGATACCAGGGGGGACAGGGGCGGGGAACGATATGGCTACACCTTC. Amino acid sequence: CASRDTRGDRGGERYGYTF. The chain has TRBV5-4 and TRBJ1-2, with 10 bases fitting TRBD1. V dropped 5 bases and J dropped 5; count of bases not matched to a gene: 21. The CDR3 length is 19 residues. Per germline, CDR1 SGHNT and CDR2 YYREEE (reference sequence).